These 19 T cell receptor beta chains came from one sample sequenced in a study of T-cell memory formation after mild COVID-19 (dated by TCRdb to about 2021). Libraries were made using 5' RACE. Sequencer: Illumina NovaSeq 6000. TCRdb reprocessing: public reads trimmed at Q25 with fastp, clones called with MiXCR, in-frame beta chains kept. Each entry merges the rows of one CDR3 protein and shows their most common DNA and genes. The sample table lists 200,000 to 300,000 distinct CDR3 sequences, more than 8% of them with a count of one. The ten largest make up 20% to 25% of the sample. Material: PBMCs or a T cell subset sorted from them (not recorded which). These receptors were obtained from a man between 18 and 29 years old who had mild COVID-19 (a few samples of this study predate the infection). The sample titles of this study are shuffled in the database, so cell type and time point are left out; the donor was told from shared clones.

This clonotype came up a few times. The chain couples TRBV7-2 to TRBJ2-1; 7 nucleotides agree with TRBD1. Germline loops: CDR1 SGHTA, CDR2 FQGNSA. J was trimmed by 7 bases and V by 3 bases; bases with no gene match: 3. The length of the CDR3 is 13 residues. CDR3 nucleotides: TGTGCCAGCAGCTTGACAGGGATGAATGAGCAGTTCTTC. Its translation is CASSLTGMNEQFF.

The chain carries TRBV7-8 and TRBJ1-1; a weak D match, TRBD1 (6 bases). Trimming left V 6 bases short and J 0 bases short, with 29 bases between. CDR3 length: 20 amino acids. CDR1 and CDR2 from the germline V gene are SGHVS and FQNEAQ. CDR3 region: CASSSALAFEAGGLNTEAFF. The CDR3, as DNA: TGTGCCAGCAGTTCGGCCCTAGCATTCGAGGCGGGGGGGCTGAACACTGAAGCTTTCTTT.

This clonotype was counted a few times. The chain links TRBV9 to TRBJ1-3; possibly TRBD1 for D (5 bases). In germline, CDR1 is SGDLS, CDR2 YYNGEE. The CDR3 length is 14 residues. V lost 7 bases, J lost 3 bases, and 14 bases lay in between. The DNA for the CDR3 is TGTGCCAGCGGAGGCCCAGGGCGTGGAAACACCATATATTTT. Its translation: CASGGPGRGNTIYF.

V gene TRBV7-3 combines with J gene TRBJ2-5; no clear D. Trimming removed 7 bases from V and 5 bases from J, with 14 bases in between. This CDR3 region has 13 residues. CDR1 SGHTA and CDR2 FQGTGA come from the germline V gene. Written as DNA, the CDR3 is TGTGCCAGCACCAGAACACCTGGGGAGACCCAGTACTTC. Protein sequence: CASTRTPGETQYF.

This clonotype was seen only a few times. The chain employs TRBV20-1 and TRBJ2-5; D possibly corresponds to TRBD2 (5 bases). Germline loops: CDR1 DFQATT, CDR2 SNEGSKA (reference sequence). The CDR3 totals 14 residues. Trimming stripped 6 bases from V and 1 base from J, with 15 bases between. The CDR3 region is CSATRTGSQETQYF. The CDR3 DNA is TGCAGTGCGACGAGAACTGGGAGCCAAGAGACCCAGTACTTC.

CDR3 amino acids: CASSELNGGNSPLHF. Here the CDR3 DNA reads TGTGCCAGCAGTGAACTGAACGGGGGGAATTCACCCCTCCACTTT. V usage is TRBV6-1 and J usage is TRBJ1-6; perhaps TRBD1 as D (5 bases). The CDR3 totals 15 residues. Germline lookup yields CDR1 MNHNS and CDR2 SASEGT. The germline V and J ends were trimmed by 2 bases and 7 bases, with 12 bases remaining between them.

This clonotype appeared a few times. The V gene is TRBV18, the J gene TRBJ1-5; 7 bases are shared with TRBD1. V lost 3 bases and J lost 6; bases outside the gene matches: 2. Germline V CDR1 and CDR2: KGHSH, LQKENI. The CDR3 length is 13 residues. The CDR3 spells CASSPNRGQPQHF. CDR3 coding DNA: TGTGCCAGCTCACCCAACAGGGGTCAGCCCCAGCATTTT.

The sample holds a few counts of this clonotype. The chain combines TRBV11-2 with TRBJ2-7, with TRBD1 as a possible D gene (5 bases). Between the trimmed V and J ends, which lost 4 bases and 8 bases, there was a span of 24 bases. The germline V gene has CDR1 SGHAT and CDR2 FQNNGV. CDR3 size: 16 residues. In DNA form, the CDR3 reads TGTGCCAGCAGCTCCCGAGAAAGGGGATCTGGGGATAAGCAGTACTTC. Protein product: CASSSRERGSGDKQYF.

The V and J genes are TRBV15 and TRBJ2-3; tentatively, D is TRBD2 (5 bases). V lost 6 bases and J lost 2, with 12 bases in between. The CDR3 is 14 amino acids. In germline, CDR1 is LNHNV, CDR2 YYDKDF (reference sequence). The chain's CDR3 is CATRQADLTDTQYF. The CDR3 DNA follows: TGTGCCACCAGGCAAGCGGACCTCACAGATACGCAGTATTTT.

This clonotype was detected only once. The chain couples TRBV20-1 to TRBJ2-3, with 7 nucleotides matching TRBD1. The CDR3 has 15 residues. With 5 bases clipped from V and 1 base from J, the junction kept 9 bases outside the gene matches. CDR1 and CDR2 (germline): DFQATT, SNEGSKA (reference sequence). The DNA for the CDR3 is TGCAGTGCTCCCAACCGAGGACAGGGCACAGATACGCAGTATTTT. Its protein is CSAPNRGQGTDTQYF.

Only a few counts were recorded for this clonotype. J is TRBJ1-1 and V is TRBV6-5; maybe TRBD1 (6 bases). Trimming took 5 bases from V and 4 from J, leaving 11 bases between them. CDR3 size: 13 residues. Germline V gives CDR1 MNHEY, CDR2 SVGAGI. DNA for the CDR3: TGTGCCAGCAGTCGTTTACAGGGCACTGAAGCTTTCTTT. This encodes CASSRLQGTEAFF.

The sample holds many counts of this clonotype. The rearrangement uses TRBV5-1 and TRBJ2-3, with D possibly TRBD2 on 7 matching bases. Per the germline V gene, CDR1 is SGHRS and CDR2 is YFSETQ. CDR3 length: 14 amino acids. The germline V and J ends were trimmed by 4 bases and 6 bases, with 15 bases remaining between them. CDR3 sequence (DNA): TGCGCCAGCAGCCCGAGAGGGGGGGGGGATACGCAGTATTTT. Its protein is CASSPRGGGDTQYF.

This clonotype was counted only a few times. The chain carries TRBV3-2 and TRBJ2-3. TRBV3-2 is reported as a pseudogene. The CDR3 consists of 13 residues. CDR3 coding DNA: TGTGCCAGCAGCCAAGCTTGCACAGATACGCAGTATTTT. Protein: CASSQACTDTQYF.

This clonotype occurred a few times. The chain links TRBV5-1 to TRBJ2-1; TRBD2 matches at 10 bases. The CDR3 totals 17 residues. V lost 1 base to trimming and J lost 8 bases; unmatched junction nucleotides: 12. Germline V gives CDR1 SGHRS, CDR2 YFSETQ. The CDR3 region is CASSLLPAGGPGDEQFF. The DNA for the CDR3 is TGCGCCAGCAGCTTGCTGCCAGCGGGGGGGCCCGGAGATGAGCAGTTCTTC.

In regard to this clonotype: A much larger clone sits a single nucleotide away, making a read error possible. J is TRBJ2-3 and V is TRBV12-3 or TRBV12-4, with 13 nucleotides matching TRBD2. The CDR3 totals 16 residues. CDR3 sequence reads: CASTLGLAGVGDKQYF. In DNA form, the CDR3 reads TGTGCCAGCACTTTAGGACTAGCGGGGGTTGGAGATAAGCAGTATTTT.

The chain employs TRBV7-3 and TRBJ2-3; perhaps TRBD1 as D (6 bases). The CDR3 runs to 15 residues. Per the germline V gene, CDR1 is SGHTA and CDR2 is FQGTGA. V was cut by 1 base and J by 0 bases, with 8 bases left in between. CDR3 coding DNA: TGTGCCAGCAGCTTAAGGGGGCGAAGCACAGATACGCAGTATTTT. It yields the protein CASSLRGRSTDTQYF.

This rearrangement joins TRBV20-1 to TRBJ2-5; D is perhaps TRBD2 (5 bases). Germline CDR1 reads DFQATT; CDR2 reads SNEGSKA (reference sequence). The length of the CDR3 is 16 residues. The V end lost 1 base, the J end lost 8 bases, and 23 bases lay between the germline ends. This chain's CDR3 is CSARGGGASSYVTQYF. CDR3 coding DNA: TGCAGTGCTAGAGGAGGCGGTGCATCTAGCTATGTCACCCAGTACTTC.

This clonotype was observed many times. This chain links TRBV20-1 with TRBJ2-7; TRBD2 aligns across 10 bases. After removal of 1 base from V and 3 bases from J, the junction contained 0 bases not matched to a gene. Germline V gene lookup returns CDR1 DFQATT and CDR2 SNEGSKA (reference sequence). The CDR3 has 13 amino acids. The DNA of the CDR3 is TGCAGTGCTAGAGCTAGCGGGGGCTACGAGCAGTACGTC. It yields the protein CSARASGGYEQYV.

This clonotype was detected a few times. This chain connects TRBV5-1 to TRBJ1-2, with 9 bases matching TRBD1. Losses at the gene ends were 0 bases for V and 8 bases for J; bases not matched to a gene: 5. The CDR3 covers 14 residues. The germline gives CDR1 SGHRS, CDR2 YFSETQ. CDR3 residues: CASSLVGQGHGYTF. For the CDR3, the DNA is TGCGCCAGCAGCTTGGTGGGACAGGGACACGGCTACACCTTC.